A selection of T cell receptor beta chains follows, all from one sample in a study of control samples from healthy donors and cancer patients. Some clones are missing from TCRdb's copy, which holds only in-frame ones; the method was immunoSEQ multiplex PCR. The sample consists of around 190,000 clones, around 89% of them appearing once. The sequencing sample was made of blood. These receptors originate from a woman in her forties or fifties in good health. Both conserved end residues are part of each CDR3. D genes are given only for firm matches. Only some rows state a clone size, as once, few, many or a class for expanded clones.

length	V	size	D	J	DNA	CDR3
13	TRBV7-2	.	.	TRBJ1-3	TGTGCCAGCAGCTTAGAAGGTGGAAACACCATATATTTT	CASSLEGGNTIYF
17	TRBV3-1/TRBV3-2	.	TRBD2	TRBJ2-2	TGTGCCAGCAGCCAAGTGGTCCTAGCGGGACTAACCGGGGAGCTGTTTTTT	CASSQVVLAGLTGELFF
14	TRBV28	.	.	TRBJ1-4	TGTGCCAGCCGTCCCGGGGGCGGTAATGAAAAACTGTTTTTT	CASRPGGGNEKLFF
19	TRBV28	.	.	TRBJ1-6	TGTGCCACAATACGCGAGGGGTGGATCTTCGGAACCAGTAATTCACCCCTCCACTTT	CATIREGWIFGTSNSPLHF
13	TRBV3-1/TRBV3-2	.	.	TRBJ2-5	TGTGCCAGCAGCCAACAACTCGGGACTCACCAGTACTTC	CASSQQLGTHQYF
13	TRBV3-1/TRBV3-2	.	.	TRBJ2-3	TGTGCCAGCAGCGTACAAGGCACAGATACGCAGTATTTT	CASSVQGTDTQYF
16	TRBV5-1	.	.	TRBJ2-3	TGCGCCAGCAGCTTCGATCCGGGGGGCCTGACAGATACGCAGTATTTT	CASSFDPGGLTDTQYF
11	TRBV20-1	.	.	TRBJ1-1	TGCAGTGCTAGATTTCAGACTGAAGCTTTCTTT	CSARFQTEAFF
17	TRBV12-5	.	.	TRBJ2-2	TGTGCTAGTGGTTTTTTCGTGGACAGCCAAAACACCGGGGAGCTGTTTTTT	CASGFFVDSQNTGELFF
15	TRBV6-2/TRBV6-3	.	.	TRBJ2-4	TGTGCCAGCAGTCTTACGGGGGTTGCCAAAAACATTCAGTACTTC	CASSLTGVAKNIQYF
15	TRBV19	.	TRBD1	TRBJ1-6	TGTGCCAGTAGTACCCTGACAGGGGGAGTTTCACCCCTCCACTTT	CASSTLTGGVSPLHF
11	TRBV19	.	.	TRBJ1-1	TGTGCCAGTAGTAGACCTAGGGAAGCTTTCTTT	CASSRPREAFF
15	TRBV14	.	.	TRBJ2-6	TGTGCCAGCAGCCAAGTAGGTGGGGGGGCCAACGTCCTGACTTTC	CASSQVGGGANVLTF
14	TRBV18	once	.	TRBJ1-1	TGTGCCAGCTCACCACCGACTTCTCGATATGAAGCTTTCTTT	CASSPPTSRYEAFF
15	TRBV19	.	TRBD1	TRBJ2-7	TGTGCCAGTAGTCAAACCGGGACAGGGAAGCACGAGCAGTACTTC	CASSQTGTGKHEQYF
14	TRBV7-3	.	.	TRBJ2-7	TGTGCCAGCAGGAAACTCGGGGGGCAATACGAGCAGTACTTC	CASRKLGGQYEQYF
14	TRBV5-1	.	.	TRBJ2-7	TGTGCCAGCAGCTGGTCCGGACCCTCCTACGAGCAGTACTTC	CASSWSGPSYEQYF
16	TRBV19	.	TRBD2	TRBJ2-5	TGTGCCAGTAGTGCCACGACTAGCGGGGGAGCGGAGACCCAGTACTTC	CASSATTSGGAETQYF
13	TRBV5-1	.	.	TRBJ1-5	TGCGCCAGCAGGTTGGGGTGGTATCAGCCCCAGCATTTT	CASRLGWYQPQHF
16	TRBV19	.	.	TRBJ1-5	TGTGCCAGTAGTATAGACGCAGGGGCGAGCAATCAGCCCCAGCATTTT	CASSIDAGASNQPQHF
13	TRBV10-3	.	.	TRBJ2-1	TGTGCCACACAGGAGGGGTCCTACAATGAGCAGTTCTTC	CATQEGSYNEQFF
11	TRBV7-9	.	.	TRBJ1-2	TGTGCCAGCAGCGAGGGGTTCTACTACACCTTC	CASSEGFYYTF
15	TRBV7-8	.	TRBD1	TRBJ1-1	TGTGCCAGCAGCCGAGAATTACAGGGGTGGAGTGAAGCTTTCTTT	CASSRELQGWSEAFF
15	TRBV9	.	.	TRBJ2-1	TGTGCCAGCAGCGTAGGGCAGGGCCCCTCTAGTGAGCAGTTCTTC	CASSVGQGPSSEQFF
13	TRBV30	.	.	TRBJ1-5	TGTGCCTGGAGTCGACAGGAAGGTCAGCCCCAGCATTTT	CAWSRQEGQPQHF
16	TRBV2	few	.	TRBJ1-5	TGTGCCAGCAGCCGAACGGGGAAATTGGAGGGTCAGCCCCAGCATTTT	CASSRTGKLEGQPQHF
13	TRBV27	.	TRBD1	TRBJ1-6	TGTGCCAGCAGCCTTATGGGGGACAGCAACGTCCACTTT	CASSLMGDSNVHF
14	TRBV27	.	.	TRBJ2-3	TGTGCCAGCAGTTTAGGGAGTTTCACAGATACGCAGTATTTT	CASSLGSFTDTQYF
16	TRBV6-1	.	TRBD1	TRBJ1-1	TGTGCCAGCAGTGATAAGAGGGGGACAGGGGTTACTGAAGCTTTCTTT	CASSDKRGTGVTEAFF
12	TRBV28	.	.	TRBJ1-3	TGTGCCAGCACCCTACGGGGAGACACCATATATTTT	CASTLRGDTIYF
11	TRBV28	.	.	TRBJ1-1	TGTGCCAGCAGTAAGGGGGGTGGGGCTTTCTTT	CASSKGGGAFF
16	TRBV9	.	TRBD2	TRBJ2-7	TGTGCCAGCAGCGTAGATCGACTAGCGGGAGTTAACGAGCAGTACTTC	CASSVDRLAGVNEQYF
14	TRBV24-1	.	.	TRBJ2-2	TGTGCCACCAGTGATTTACTAGCCCCCTCGGAGCTGTTTTTT	CATSDLLAPSELFF
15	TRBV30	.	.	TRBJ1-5	TGTGCCTGGAGTCCAGGGATTTTAAGCAATCAGCCCCAGCATTTT	CAWSPGILSNQPQHF
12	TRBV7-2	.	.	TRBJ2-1	TGTGCCAGCAGCTACCCCGTAGGTGAGCAGTTCTTC	CASSYPVGEQFF
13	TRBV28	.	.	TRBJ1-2	TGTGCCAGTGCGGGGGGGGATAACAAGGGCTACACCTTC	CASAGGDNKGYTF
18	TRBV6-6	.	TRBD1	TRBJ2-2	TGTGCCAGCAGTCCTCAGACAGGGGTAGGATTAGGAACCGGGGAGCTGTTTTTT	CASSPQTGVGLGTGELFF
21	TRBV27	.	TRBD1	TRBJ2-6	TGTGCCAGCAGTGAGACCGGGACAGGGCAAGGCCTCTTCTCTGGGGCCAACGTCCTGACTTTC	CASSETGTGQGLFSGANVLTF
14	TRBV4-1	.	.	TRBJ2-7	TGCGCCAGCAGCCAAGACGAGGGGCCCTACGAGCAGTACTTC	CASSQDEGPYEQYF
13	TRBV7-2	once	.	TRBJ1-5	TGTGCCAGCAGCTTTGGACTCAATCAGCCCCAGCATTTT	CASSFGLNQPQHF
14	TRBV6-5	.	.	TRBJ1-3	TGTGCCACCATCGGGGCTTTCTCTGGAAACACCATATATTTT	CATIGAFSGNTIYF
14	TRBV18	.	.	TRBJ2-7	TGTGCCAGCTCCATTTTAGCGTCCTCCTACGAGCAGTACTTC	CASSILASSYEQYF
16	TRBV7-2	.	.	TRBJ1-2	TGTGCCAGCAGCTCACCCCAGACAGGTTTTAACTATGGCTACACCTTC	CASSSPQTGFNYGYTF
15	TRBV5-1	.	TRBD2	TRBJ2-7	TGCGCCAGCAGCTTGGATAGCGGGGTACCCTACGAGCAGTACTTC	CASSLDSGVPYEQYF
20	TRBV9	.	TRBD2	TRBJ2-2	TGTGCCAGCAGCGTCGCCCGGGTGATTAGCGGGAGGGCCGACACCGGGGAGCTGTTTTTT	CASSVARVISGRADTGELFF
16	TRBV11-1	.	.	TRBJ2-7	TGTGCCAGCAGCTTAGCCCTACGACAGTACGATGAAGAGCAGTACTTC	CASSLALRQYDEEQYF
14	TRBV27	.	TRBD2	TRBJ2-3	TGTGCCAGCAGACGGCGGGAGAGGGCAGATACGCAGTATTTT	CASRRRERADTQYF
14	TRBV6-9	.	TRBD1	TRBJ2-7	TGTGCCAGCAGGGAGGACAGGGCAGTGTGCGAGCAGTACTTC	CASREDRAVCEQYF
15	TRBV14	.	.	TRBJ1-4	TGTGCCAGCAGCCAGCTCCAAGCCACTAATGAAAAACTGTTTTTT	CASSQLQATNEKLFF
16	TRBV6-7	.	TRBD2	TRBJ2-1	TGTGCCAGCAGTTACGTCACCGGGACTAGCACCTATGAGCAGTTCTTC	CASSYVTGTSTYEQFF
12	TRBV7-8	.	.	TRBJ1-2	TGTGCCAGCAGCTTAACATTGGATGGCTACACCTTC	CASSLTLDGYTF